These T cell receptor beta chains were read from a single sample in a study of T cell changes during pregnancy in multiple sclerosis. Some clones are missing from TCRdb's copy, which holds only in-frame ones; the method was immunoSEQ multiplex PCR. The data show some 52,000 clones, 80% to 95% seen once. The source was CD4+ T cells from peripheral blood mononuclear cells, collected in the third trimester of pregnancy. The origin of the receptors is a female donor with multiple sclerosis, enrolled in a pregnancy study. CDR3s include the opening cysteine and the closing phenylalanine or tryptophan. A D gene is named only where the DNA matches it firmly. A row's size may be missing; if present it is once, few, many or a size class.

V	J	size	D	DNA	CDR3
TRBV7-2	TRBJ1-5	NA	NA	TGTGCCAGCAGCTTAACAGGGTATCAGCCCCAGCATTTT	CASSLTGYQPQHF
TRBV5-1	TRBJ1-5	few	TRBD1	TGCGCCAGCAGCCCGGACAGGGTCGGTCAGCCCCAGCATTTT	CASSPDRVGQPQHF
TRBV19	TRBJ1-4	NA	NA	TGTGCCAGTAGCCTACGGGGGACTAATGAAAAACTGTTTTTT	CASSLRGTNEKLFF
TRBV6-6	TRBJ1-5	NA	NA	TGTGCCACTCAATATCTCCCTCTCCCCGGGAACCAGCCCCAGCATTTT	CATQYLPLPGNQPQHF
TRBV5-4	TRBJ2-7	NA	NA	TGTGCCAGCAGCTTGGTGGGCAGGTCCGAGCAGTACTTC	CASSLVGRSEQYF
TRBV7-3	TRBJ2-6	once	TRBD1	TGTGCCAGCAGCTTAAGGCCCCCAGGGACAGGGACCTCTGGGGCCAACGTCCTGACTTTC	CASSLRPPGTGTSGANVLTF
TRBV5-1	TRBJ1-4	NA	NA	TGCGCCAGCAGCCCGGGGGGGAGAGGGCTGTTTTTT	CASSPGGRGLFF
TRBV19	TRBJ1-5	NA	TRBD1	TGTGCCAGTAGTGGCTCACAGGGGAATCAGCCCCAGCATTTT	CASSGSQGNQPQHF
TRBV6-4	TRBJ2-3	NA	TRBD1	TGTGCCAGCAGCAGGGACAGCACTAGCACAGATACGCAGTATTTT	CASSRDSTSTDTQYF
TRBV7-9	TRBJ1-1	medium-sized	TRBD1	TGTGCCAGCAGCTTCACACAGGGGGCATGGGCTTTCTTT	CASSFTQGAWAFF
TRBV7-2	TRBJ2-7	NA	TRBD2	TGTGCCAGCAGCCTCCTTTTAGCGGGGGGGCTGGCCGAGCAGTACTTC	CASSLLLAGGLAEQYF
TRBV19	TRBJ2-7	NA	TRBD1	TGTGCCAGTAGGGACAGGGGTTTGGTGGACGAGCAGTACTTC	CASRDRGLVDEQYF
TRBV5-5	TRBJ2-5	NA	NA	TGTGCCAGCAGCTTGGCGAGGGGGGGGCTGCGGGAGACCCAGTACTTC	CASSLARGGLRETQYF
TRBV6-5	TRBJ2-7	NA	TRBD1	TGTGCCAGCTGGGGGGGACAGGGTAACGAGCAGTACTTC	CASWGGQGNEQYF
TRBV19	TRBJ1-1	NA	TRBD1	TGTGCCAGTAGTCGCCAGACAGGGAATGAAGCTTTCTTT	CASSRQTGNEAFF
TRBV14	TRBJ2-5	NA	TRBD1	TGTGCCAGCAGCCCCAGGACAGGGGGGGTGGAGACCCAGTACTTC	CASSPRTGGVETQYF